This T cell receptor (beta chain) comes out of a study of monozygotic twins with inflammatory bowel disease (dated by TCRdb to between 2018 and 2021). For the wider study: In total, around 28 monozygotic twin pairs made up the full study: 19 Danish pairs, all IBD-discordant, plus nine German pairs, of which four were IBD-concordant and five were IBD-discordant. Each individual had, on average, about 151 000 unique TCRalpha sequences and 181 000 unique TCRbeta sequences available for analysis. The search for disease-associated traits relied mainly on comparing, within discordant pairs, IBD patients with their genetically identical healthy co-twins. Findings and caveats that apply to the study as a whole: Differing immunosuppressive treatments among patients may have added background noise and inter-individual variability to the repertoires. Repertoire similarity did not differ between concordant and discordant twins, possibly due to limited statistical power. No single strong signal or clonotype linked to IBD turned up in the results, so the idea that one exists was not supported. Distinction between different T cell subtypes could not be achieved in the analysis. Fewer clonotypes were shared with other individuals by IBD patients than by healthy twins, most markedly in patients showing signs of disease activity. A decrease in TCRbeta repertoire diversity, as measured by inverse Simpson index, was observed in IBD patients compared with their healthy co-twins.

Libraries were prepared through 5' RACE. For each TCR library, 3,000 to 4,000 ng of total RNA was used. For each sample, cDNA synthesis with SMARTScribe reverse transcriptase was split into eight separate reactions. During cDNA synthesis, template switching introduced unique molecular identifiers that contained a 6-nucleotide sample barcode. TCRalpha and TCRbeta cDNA was amplified by two nested PCRs of approximately 16 and 10 cycles, with bead purification after each PCR. Before amplification, the cDNA was treated with uracil DNA-glycosylase and purified using the QIAquick PCR purification kit. The second PCR was the step at which Illumina TruSeq-compatible adapters and sample-specific barcodes were added. TapeStation and Qubit were used to check library quality and concentration, and about 5.2 ng of each library went into the pool. Sequencing of the pooled libraries was done on an Illumina HiSeq2500 single-index Rapid Run using custom sequencing primers and 2 x 100 bp reads. The original methods were these. UMI-based consensus assembly with MiGEC version 1.2.6 was used to correct PCR and sequencing errors. MiXCR version 2.1.1 handled V(D)J alignment, clonotype assembly and CDR3 extraction. Gene usage, clonotype sharing and MAIT/NKT TCR abundance were normalised by analysing the top 1000, 10 000 and 20 000 clonotypes per sample. After downsampling to 27 000 UMIs, diversity was calculated as the inverse Simpson index using the vegan R package. Statistical testing used paired Mann-Whitney U tests on the discordant twin pairs and applied Benjamini-Hochberg correction for multiple testing. TCRdb reprocessed the reads into one record per CDR3 protein sequence, lacking DNA. The V and J calls and clone size are TCRdb's, not the authors'. This sample's table contains over 150,000 distinct CDR3 sequences. 2.4% of the sample lies in the top ten.

From each donor, a roughly 2.7 ml peripheral blood sample was drawn into PAXgene tubes and stored at -80 degrees C. Without T cell sorting, total RNA was isolated from whole blood using the PAXgene blood miRNA kit on an automated QIAcube. Deep TCRalpha and TCRbeta repertoire profiling with unique molecular barcoding was performed on peripheral blood of monozygotic twin pairs concordant or discordant for inflammatory bowel disease. Smoking habits were recorded for all twin pairs, and each individual was classified as a current, former or never smoker. A note on this clonotype: Its antigen target is currently unknown.

The sample taken for sequencing was blood. This TCR came from a human donor with ulcerative colitis or Crohn's disease, or a healthy co-twin of an affected twin (not recorded which).

The CDR3 protein is CASSNREGDSPLHF. This receptor chain uses TRBV5-1 and TRBJ1-6; TCRdb designates TRBD1, a call that cannot be tested without DNA. In the germline V gene, CDR1 corresponds to SGHRS and CDR2 to YFSETQ. The CDR3 measures 14 amino acids from cysteine to phenylalanine. No coding sequence is recorded.